This T cell receptor (beta chain) was captured by sequencing in a study of blood T cell repertoires in COVID-19. Libraries were prepared by immunoSEQ multiplex PCR; TCRdb keeps only in-frame clonotypes and omits some of them. The table records tens of thousands of clones, 86% of them present only once. The specimen was peripheral blood. The sequence was obtained from a man older than 75 with COVID-19, enrolled during active disease.

CDR3 sequence reads: CASRHDRNGNTIYF. The CDR3, as DNA: TGTGCCAGCAGACATGACAGGAACGGGAACACCATATATTTT. The chain combines TRBV6-5 with TRBJ1-3; possible D gene TRBD1, 6 bases. Germline lookup yields CDR1 MNHEY and CDR2 SVGAGI. Trimming cost V 6 bases and J 7 bases, with 16 bases left between them. This CDR3 comprises 14 residues.